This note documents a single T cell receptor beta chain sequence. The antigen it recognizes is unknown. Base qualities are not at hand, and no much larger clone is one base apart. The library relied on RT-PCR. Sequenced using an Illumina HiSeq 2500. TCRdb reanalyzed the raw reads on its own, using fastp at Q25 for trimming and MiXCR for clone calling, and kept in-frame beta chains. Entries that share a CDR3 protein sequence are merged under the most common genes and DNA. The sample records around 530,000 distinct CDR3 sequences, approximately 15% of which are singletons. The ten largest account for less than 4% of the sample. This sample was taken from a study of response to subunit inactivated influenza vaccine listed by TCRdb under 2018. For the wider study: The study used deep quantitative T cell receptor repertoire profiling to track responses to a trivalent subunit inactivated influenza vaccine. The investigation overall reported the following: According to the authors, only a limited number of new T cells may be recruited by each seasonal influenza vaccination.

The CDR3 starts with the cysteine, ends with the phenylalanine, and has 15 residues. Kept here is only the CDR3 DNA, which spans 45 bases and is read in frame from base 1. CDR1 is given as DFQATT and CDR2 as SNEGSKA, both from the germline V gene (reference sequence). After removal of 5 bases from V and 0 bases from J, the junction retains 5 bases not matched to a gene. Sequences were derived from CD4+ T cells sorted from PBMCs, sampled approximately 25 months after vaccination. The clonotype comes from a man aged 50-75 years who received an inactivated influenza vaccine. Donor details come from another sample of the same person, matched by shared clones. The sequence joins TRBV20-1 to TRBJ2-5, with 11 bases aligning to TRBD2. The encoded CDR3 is CSAPLLAGDQETQYF. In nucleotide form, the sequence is TGCAGTGCTCCACTACTAGCGGGGGACCAAGAGACCCAGTACTTC.